The next 32 T cell receptor beta chains were all read from a single sample in a study of OX40 agonist ivuxolimab in advanced cancers. Repertoires were generated with immunoSEQ multiplex PCR, while TCRdb's copy carries only in-frame clones and drops some. Here the sample spans roughly 83,000 clones, about 89% being singletons. Material: CD4+ or CD8+ T cells sorted from blood, obtained in a trial of the OX40 agonist ivuxolimab. The receptors were sampled from an adult with an advanced solid tumor such as melanoma, head and neck, liver or kidney cancer.

In this sample, this clone turned up once. This chain links TRBV5-6 with TRBJ1-2; D gene unclear. Germline CDR1 is SGHDT and CDR2 is YYEEEE. The CDR3 covers 12 residues. The V and J ends lost 0 bases and 4 bases respectively, with 4 bases between them. The CDR3 DNA follows: TGTGCCAGCAGCTTGGACAGCTATGGCTACACCTTC. Its translation: CASSLDSYGYTF.

The chain uses TRBV19 and TRBJ1-1; 8 nucleotides line up with TRBD1. V was pared by 2 bases and J by 1 base, with 6 bases of the junction left unmatched. CDR3 length: 16 residues. The germline V gene encodes CDR1 LNHDA and CDR2 SQIVND (reference sequence). The CDR3 loop is CASSIFTGGRNTEAFF. The CDR3 DNA is TGTGCCAGTAGTATATTCACAGGGGGGAGGAACACTGAAGCTTTCTTT.

The rearrangement links TRBV30 to TRBJ1-5; possibly TRBD1 for D (5 bases). V was clipped by 3 bases and J by 5 bases, with 17 bases between them. The CDR3 is 15 residues long. The germline gives CDR1 GTSNPN, CDR2 SVGIG (reference sequence). CDR3 in amino acids: CAWSGSAWGDQPQHF. The CDR3 region has the DNA TGTGCCTGGAGCGGCTCGGCTTGGGGGGATCAGCCCCAGCATTTT.

The rearrangement uses TRBV6-5 and TRBJ2-1, with 13 bases fitting TRBD2. CDR1 and CDR2 (germline): MNHEY, SVGAGI. The J segment lost 8 bases and the V segment lost 5 bases, leaving 6 bases of the junction unmatched. The CDR3 length is 15 residues. CDR3: CASSLGLAGAHEQFF. The CDR3 region has the DNA TGTGCCAGCAGTCTTGGACTAGCGGGGGCCCATGAGCAGTTCTTC.

The CDR3 here is CASSPRDKHRHTQYF. CDR3 nucleotides: TGTGCCAGCAGCCCCCGCGACAAACACAGGCATACGCAGTATTTT. V usage is TRBV7-9 and J usage is TRBJ2-3; maybe TRBD1 (5 bases). V was shortened by 5 bases and J by 7 bases, with 19 bases between the two germline ends. The germline V gene has CDR1 SEHNR and CDR2 FQNEAQ (reference sequence). There are 15 residues in the CDR3.

A single count supports this clone. The chain carries TRBV6-1 and TRBJ2-7, with D possibly called TRBD1 or TRBD2 (6 bases each). Germline V CDR1 and CDR2: MNHNS, SASEGT. Between the trimmed V and J ends, which lost 3 bases and 2 bases, there was a span of 20 bases. The CDR3 spans 17 residues. CDR3 sequence (DNA): TGTGCCAGCAGTGACCCCCCGGGGGCAGGGGCCGCCTACGAGCAGTACTTC. Translated: CASSDPPGAGAAYEQYF.

V gene TRBV11-2 combines with J gene TRBJ2-3; 7 bases fit TRBD2. J lost 2 bases, V lost 3 bases, and 5 bases had no gene match. The CDR3 contains 15 residues. Looked up from germline, CDR1 is SGHAT and CDR2 is FQNNGV. The CDR3 loop is CASSFLRGSTDTQYF. The CDR3 region has the DNA TGTGCCAGCAGCTTTTTGCGGGGGTCCACAGATACGCAGTATTTT.

This rearrangement joins TRBV6-5 to TRBJ2-3; D tentatively fits TRBD1 or TRBD2 (5 bases each). CDR3 length: 15 residues. V lost 0 bases to trimming and J lost 2 bases, with 9 bases between them. The V gene's germline CDR1 is MNHEY and CDR2 SVGAGI. The CDR3: CASSYSGGTTDTQYF. CDR3 coding DNA: TGTGCCAGCAGTTACTCTGGTGGGACCACAGATACGCAGTATTTT.

V usage is TRBV7-6 and J usage is TRBJ2-3, with D possibly matching TRBD1 (5 bases). The CDR3 covers 14 residues. The V gene lost 0 bases and the J gene lost 10 bases, with 14 bases spanning the gap. The V gene's germline CDR1 is SGHVS and CDR2 FNYEAQ. The CDR3 loop reads CASSLAQGTPAQYF. CDR3 DNA sequence: TGTGCCAGCAGCTTAGCGCAGGGAACCCCCGCGCAGTATTTT.

This clone was counted a single time. V is TRBV29-1 and J is TRBJ2-1; 10 bases agree with TRBD1. The CDR3 spans 14 residues. From germline, CDR1 is SQVTM and CDR2 ANQGSEA. V dropped 7 bases and J dropped 2; count of bases not matched to a gene: 5. The CDR3 sequence is CSAIDRGPYNEQFF. As DNA, the CDR3 is TGCAGCGCTATCGACAGGGGGCCCTACAATGAGCAGTTCTTC.

The V and J genes are TRBV11-3 and TRBJ2-2, with 9 bases that match TRBD2. The germline gives CDR1 SGHNT, CDR2 YENEEA. CDR3 length equals 17 residues. V lost 5 bases, J lost 5 bases, and 12 bases stayed unmatched. CDR3 nucleotides: TGTGCCAGCAGCAATGCGTTCTGGCGGGAGGGAACCGGGGAGCTGTTTTTT. Its translation is CASSNAFWREGTGELFF. Using reference TRBV11-3 and TRBJ2-2 for the parts outside the CDR3, the full variable domain is EAGVVQSPRYKIIEKKQPVAFWCNPISGHNTLYWYLQNLGQGPELLIRYENEEAVDDSQLPKDRFSAERLKGVDSTLKIQPAELGDSAVYLCASSNAFWREGTGELFFGEGSRLTVL.

J is TRBJ2-2 and V is TRBV29-1, with D uncertain. Germline V gene data show CDR1 as SQVTM and CDR2 as ANQGSEA. This CDR3 comprises 12 residues. Trimming cost V 5 bases and J 1 base, with 5 bases left between them. The CDR3 reads CSVLQNTGELFF. In nucleotides, the CDR3 is TGCAGCGTTCTACAGAACACCGGGGAGCTGTTTTTT.

This clone has a single count. The chain links TRBV5-6 to TRBJ1-1, with a possible D match to TRBD1 (6 bases). This CDR3 is 15 amino acids long. Germline loops: CDR1 SGHDT, CDR2 YYEEEE. Deletions cut 0 bases from V and 1 base from J, with 10 bases between. This chain's CDR3 is CASSLVRGWNTEAFF. CDR3 nucleotides: TGTGCCAGCAGCTTGGTTAGGGGGTGGAACACTGAAGCTTTCTTT.

V and J are TRBV5-6 and TRBJ2-7; D perhaps matches TRBD2 (7 bases). This CDR3 has 14 residues. V shed 4 bases and J shed 7 bases, with 18 bases lying between them. Germline V gives CDR1 SGHDT, CDR2 YYEEEE. The CDR3 DNA reads as TGTGCCAGCAGCCCGGAGGGGGGGTACCGGGAGCAGTACGTC. Residues: CASSPEGGYREQYV.

The chain carries TRBV27 and TRBJ2-7, with D perhaps TRBD2 (6 bases). The CDR3 has 12 residues. V dropped 4 bases and J dropped 7 bases, with 11 bases sitting between them. Germline CDR1 is MNHEY and CDR2 is SMNVEV (reference sequence). For the CDR3, the DNA is TGTGCCAGCAGTTCGCCCCGGGGGGAGCAGTACTTC. Translating it yields CASSSPRGEQYF.

The V call is TRBV28, the J call TRBJ1-1; perhaps TRBD1 as D (5 bases). Looked up from germline, CDR1 is MDHEN and CDR2 is SYDVKM. Deletions cut 3 bases from V and 4 bases from J, with 9 bases between. This CDR3 comprises 13 residues. CDR3 DNA sequence: TGTGCCAGCAGTTTCCCAGGGTTCACTGAAGCTTTCTTT. Amino acid sequence: CASSFPGFTEAFF.

The genes are TRBV2 and TRBJ2-3, with D unclear. The CDR3 totals 14 residues. V was pared by 6 bases and J by 4 bases, with 14 bases between. Germline V gene data show CDR1 as SNHLY and CDR2 as FYNNEI. In DNA, the CDR3 is TGTGCCAGCAGCCCAGTAACGTATCCAGATACGCAGTATTTT. Its translation is CASSPVTYPDTQYF.

The chain links TRBV6-1 to TRBJ1-5, with 7 bases matching TRBD1. Trimming removed 6 bases from V and 3 bases from J; junction bases left unmatched: 2. The CDR3 is 13 amino acids. CDR1 is MNHNS and CDR2 is SASEGT in the germline V gene. The CDR3: CASSTGANQPQHF. The CDR3 DNA sequence: TGTGCCAGCAGCACAGGGGCCAATCAGCCCCAGCATTTT.

This chain joins TRBV19 and TRBJ1-5; D is unresolved. This CDR3 has 13 residues. The V gene's germline CDR1 is LNHDA and CDR2 SQIVND (reference sequence). Trimming stripped 0 bases from V and 7 bases from J, with 7 bases between. In DNA, the CDR3 is TGTGCCAGTAGTATAGATCCCGACCAGCCCCAGCATTTT. It codes for CASSIDPDQPQHF.

V and J are TRBV19 and TRBJ2-5, with D unclear. Germline V gives CDR1 LNHDA, CDR2 SQIVND (reference sequence). The CDR3 runs 16 residues. Trimming removed 9 bases at V and 0 bases at J, with 20 bases between. The CDR3 nucleotides are TGTGCCAGCAGATCCCGGGCCAACTGGAACCAAGAGACCCAGTACTTC. Its protein product is CASRSRANWNQETQYF.

The V call is TRBV9, the J call TRBJ2-1, with 7 bases fitting TRBD2. The V gene's germline CDR1 is SGDLS and CDR2 YYNGEE. Trimming cost V 4 bases and J 4 bases; bases outside gene matches: 8. This CDR3 comprises 15 residues. CDR3 in amino acids: CASSLRLADYNEQFF. The CDR3 coding sequence is TGTGCCAGCAGCCTCCGCCTAGCGGATTACAATGAGCAGTTCTTC. The full variable domain, completed using reference TRBV9 and TRBJ2-1, is DSGVTQTPKHLITATGQRVTLRCSPRSGDLSVYWYQQSLDQGLQFLIQYYNGEERAKGNILERFSAQQFPDLHSELNLSSLELGDSALYFCASSLRLADYNEQFFGPGTRLTVL.

The chain recombines TRBV6-6 with TRBJ1-5; D call uncertain. CDR3 length equals 14 residues. V lost 10 bases and J 2 bases, leaving 15 bases between the germline ends. Germline CDR1 MNHNY, CDR2 SVGAGI (reference sequence). The CDR3 DNA sequence: TGTGCCACCCGGAGGTTTGGGGGCAATCAGCCCCAGCATTTT. This sequence encodes CATRRFGGNQPQHF.

The rearrangement uses TRBV4-3 and TRBJ1-5, with TRBD1 matching over 10 bases. CDR1 LGHNA and CDR2 YSLEER come from the germline V gene. The CDR3 runs 17 residues. With 0 bases clipped from V and 6 bases from J, the junction kept 8 bases outside the gene matches. CDR3 sequence (DNA): TGCGCCAGCAGCCAAGACGGGTGGGGGACAGGGGTTCAGCCCCAGCATTTT. Amino acids: CASSQDGWGTGVQPQHF.

This chain links TRBV2 with TRBJ1-2; D might be TRBD1 (5 bases). The CDR3 sequence is 13 residues long. V shed 8 bases and J shed 9 bases, with 19 bases lying between them. Germline V lookup: CDR1 SNHLY, CDR2 FYNNEI. The CDR3 sequence: CASCPRDDLCYTF. CDR3 coding DNA: TGTGCCAGCTGCCCCCGGGACGATCTGTGCTACACCTTC.

The gene calls are TRBV28 and TRBJ2-3, with TRBD2 matching 12 bases. Losses at the gene ends were 1 base for V and 3 bases for J; bases not matched to a gene: 2. In germline, CDR1 is MDHEN, CDR2 SYDVKM. CDR3 length equals 16 residues. CDR3 in DNA: TGTGCCAGCAGTTTATACACTAGCGGGGGGACAGATACGCAGTATTTT. Translating it yields CASSLYTSGGTDTQYF.

This clone was observed a single time. The genes are TRBV28 and TRBJ2-1; D is unresolved. The ends were cut back, 1 base at V and 6 bases at J, with 7 bases in the middle. Germline values: CDR1 MDHEN, CDR2 SYDVKM. The CDR3 consists of 13 residues. CDR3 loop: CASSLSVLNEQFF. CDR3 nucleotide sequence: TGTGCCAGCAGTTTATCAGTCCTCAATGAGCAGTTCTTC.

V is TRBV6-1 and J is TRBJ1-1; possible D gene TRBD1, 6 bases. V lost 8 bases, J lost 4 bases, and 20 bases lay in between. The CDR3 has 15 amino acids. Germline V gene lookup returns CDR1 MNHNS and CDR2 SASEGT. The CDR3 nucleotides read TGTGCCAGCTCCAAGAGGGGGGGCCTGGGCACTGAAGCTTTCTTT. It specifies CASSKRGGLGTEAFF.

The V and J genes are TRBV15 and TRBJ2-5; D remains ambiguous. Looked up from germline, CDR1 is LNHNV and CDR2 is YYDKDF (reference sequence). V was clipped by 1 base and J by 4 bases, with 7 bases between them. The CDR3 spans 13 residues. The CDR3 region has the DNA TGTGCCACCAGCAGAGGTGGTGGAGAGACCCAGTACTTC. Translated: CATSRGGGETQYF.

This clone has a single count. The chain has TRBV28 and TRBJ2-5; weak D call: TRBD2 (5 bases). Looked up from germline, CDR1 is MDHEN and CDR2 is SYDVKM. CDR3 length equals 12 residues. V dropped 3 bases and J dropped 5 bases, with 7 bases sitting between them. The CDR3 nucleotides are TGTGCCAGCAGTTTCGGGGTGGAGACCCAGTACTTC. Its translation: CASSFGVETQYF.

The chain combines TRBV9 with TRBJ2-2, with TRBD1 as a possible D gene (5 bases). In germline, CDR1 is SGDLS, CDR2 YYNGEE. V lost 7 bases to trimming and J lost 3 bases, with 7 bases between them. This CDR3 spans 12 amino acids. The CDR3: CASEQDTGELFF. In DNA, the CDR3 is TGTGCCAGCGAACAGGACACCGGGGAGCTGTTTTTT. The full variable domain, in which reference TRBV9 and TRBJ2-2 provide the parts outside the CDR3, is DSGVTQTPKHLITATGQRVTLRCSPRSGDLSVYWYQQSLDQGLQFLIQYYNGEERAKGNILERFSAQQFPDLHSELNLSSLELGDSALYFCASEQDTGELFFGEGSRLTVL.

V is TRBV5-7 and J is TRBJ1-1; 10 positions match TRBD1. TRBV5-7 is an ORF; its function is uncertain. This CDR3 has 15 amino acids. V dropped 4 bases and J dropped 1; count of bases not matched to a gene: 4. The CDR3 loop is CASSRDRGQNTEAFF. CDR3 nucleotide sequence: TGTGCCAGCAGCCGGGACAGGGGCCAGAACACTGAAGCTTTCTTT.

This chain links TRBV12-5 with TRBJ2-3; D may be TRBD2 (5 bases). The CDR3 is 14 residues long. Looked up from germline, CDR1 is LGHNT and CDR2 is FRNRAP. Trimming cost V 4 bases and J 2 bases, with 10 bases left between them. The CDR3 DNA follows: TGTGCTAGTGGTTCCGCCGGGATCACAGATACGCAGTATTTT. Translated, it gives CASGSAGITDTQYF. The entire variable domain, with the rest obtained from reference TRBV12-5 and TRBJ2-3, is as follows: DARVTQTPRHKVTEMGQEVTMRCQPILGHNTVFWYRQTMMQGLELLAYFRNRAPLDDSGMPKDRFSAEMPDATLATLKIQPSEPRDSAVYFCASGSAGITDTQYFGPGTRLTVL.